This T cell receptor (beta chain) was obtained from a study of blood T cell repertoires in COVID-19. Study in general: Sources were T cells, B-cell-depleted T cells, or PBMCs; the material itself was cDNA or gDNA.

Trimming at V came to 5 bases and at J to 5 bases, leaving 3 bases not matched to a gene. The CDR3 runs to 13 residues. Germline loops: CDR1 SNHLY, CDR2 FYNNEI. Sequencing used immunoSEQ multiplex PCR; TCRdb keeps in-frame clones, though not all of them. The repertoire holds about 300,000 clones, with 85% as singletons. The sample consisted of peripheral blood. The chain uses TRBV2 and TRBJ2-5; 9 bases match TRBD1. The clonotype was recovered from a human donor in a cohort sampled during active COVID-19. The CDR3 sequence is CASSRTGEETQYF. In nucleotides, the CDR3 is TGTGCCAGCAGTAGGACAGGGGAGGAGACCCAGTACTTC.